This T cell receptor (beta chain) was identified in a study of cytomegalovirus exposure and HLA in healthy donors. Regarding this clone: Its target is not known.

Germline lookup yields CDR1 KGHSH and CDR2 LQKENI. V shed 1 base, J shed 0 bases, and the junction held 5 bases outside the gene matches. The CDR3 covers 17 residues. Study results and limitations: A few chains tied to CMV proved CMV antigen-specific in vitro. By HLA locus, TCR association rates varied in a later analysis, with DRB1 showing the most and HLA-C the fewest. Beyond CMV serostatus, there was no information to go on about immune exposure.

The PCR was carried out with 60 Vbeta primers and 13 Jbeta primers. Measured with immunoSEQ multiplex PCR; TCRdb has only the in-frame clones, and not every one. This table lists about 52,000 clones. Sequencing was done on a sample of PBMCs. The genes are TRBV18 and TRBJ2-2; 7 positions match TRBD1. The receptor was derived from a woman aged 55-69 years in good health and CMV-seropositive. The CDR3 DNA follows: TGTGCCAGCTCACCACTAGAAGACAGGGCGAACACCGGGGAGCTGTTTTTT. Translated: CASSPLEDRANTGELFF.